Below are 13 T cell receptor beta chains sequenced from a single sample in a study of T cells in localized non-small cell lung cancer (dated by TCRdb to 2018 to 2020). Library preparation used the immunoSEQ multiplex PCR assay. TCRdb took this table from immuneACCESS and kept in-frame rearrangements with V and J called. Such tables lack part of the clones; where checked against another copy, unresolved V genes explain under half of the gap, and the rest is unexplained. The sample table shows over 65,000 clones, and approximately 84% are seen once. The ten most abundant clones make up 1% to 1.5% of the sample. This material consisted of peripheral blood, taken before any cancer treatment. These receptors were taken from a female donor at least 60 years old with stage I lung adenocarcinoma.

This clone showed up just a few times. This chain connects TRBV28 to TRBJ2-3, with a possible D match to TRBD2 (6 bases). This CDR3 is built from 15 residues. V gave up 6 bases and J gave up 1 base, with 14 bases separating them. Per the germline V gene, CDR1 is MDHEN and CDR2 is SYDVKM. CDR3 bases: TGTGCCAGCAGCCCCCCGGGGGATCGCACAGATACGCAGTATTTT. Protein sequence: CASSPPGDRTDTQYF.

This clone was counted once. This chain links TRBV6-6 with TRBJ1-6; TRBD1 matches at 8 bases. V trimming: 6 bases; J trimming: 9 bases; junction bases outside the gene matches: 10. Germline lookup yields CDR1 MNHNY and CDR2 SVGAGI (reference sequence). The CDR3 length is 15 residues. CDR3 nucleotides: TGTGCCAGCAGCCGCACGGAGGACAGGGTTTCACCCCTCCACTTT. Its translation: CASSRTEDRVSPLHF.

This chain connects TRBV6-1 to TRBJ2-7; a weak D match, TRBD1 (6 bases). Trimming removed 9 bases from V and 9 bases from J, with 15 bases in between. Germline loops: CDR1 MNHNS, CDR2 SASEGT. This CDR3 is 11 amino acids long. The CDR3 bases are TGTGCCAGTAAACAGGGATTATGGCAGTACTTC. Its protein is CASKQGLWQYF.

The chain is built from TRBV7-2 and TRBJ2-7; D is perhaps TRBD1 (5 bases). CDR1 is SGHTA, CDR2 FQGNSA, per germline. V was clipped by 1 base and J by 2 bases, with 12 bases between them. The CDR3 is 15 residues long. The CDR3 nucleotides read TGTGCCAGCAGCTTAGGCGGACAACCGACCTACGAGCAGTACTTC. Amino acid sequence: CASSLGGQPTYEQYF.

The table lists this clone with a few counts. This chain joins TRBV19 and TRBJ2-1, with a tentative D call TRBD2 (5 bases). The CDR3 has 13 residues. Looked up from germline, CDR1 is LNHDA and CDR2 is SQIVND (reference sequence). Deletions cut 8 bases from V and 3 bases from J, with 11 bases between. This CDR3 is CASGSDFYNEQFF. DNA of the CDR3: TGTGCCAGTGGGAGCGACTTCTACAATGAGCAGTTCTTC.

The chain recombines TRBV7-3 with TRBJ2-5; D uncertain. The V gene lost 3 bases and the J gene lost 2 bases, with 7 bases spanning the gap. Per germline, CDR1 SGHTA and CDR2 FQGTGA. The CDR3 is 13 residues long. The CDR3 sequence is CASSFGRQETQYF. The CDR3 region has the DNA TGTGCCAGCAGCTTCGGACGGCAAGAGACCCAGTACTTC.

The chain is built from TRBV28 and TRBJ2-1; TRBD2 aligns across 8 bases. The V gene's germline CDR1 is MDHEN and CDR2 SYDVKM. The V and J ends lost 2 bases and 3 bases, in that order; junction bases with no gene match: 6. The CDR3 loop spans 16 amino acids. CDR3 nucleotide sequence: TGTGCCAGCAGTTTACTGTCTAGCGGGCTCTACAATGAGCAGTTCTTC. It is translated as CASSLLSSGLYNEQFF.

The chain has TRBV7-2 and TRBJ1-5; the D gene is possibly TRBD1 (5 bases). Germline assignment: CDR1 SGHTA and CDR2 FQGNSA. The germline V and J ends were trimmed by 1 base and 5 bases, with 12 bases remaining between them. The CDR3 extends over 15 amino acids. CDR3 sequence: CASSLGPTTDQPQHF. The CDR3 DNA sequence: TGTGCCAGCAGCTTAGGGCCCACGACAGATCAGCCCCAGCATTTT.

The chain joins TRBV7-9 to TRBJ2-3; D is ambiguous. The germline gives CDR1 SEHNR, CDR2 FQNEAQ (reference sequence). The V end lost 1 base, the J end lost 4 bases, and 6 bases lay between the germline ends. CDR3 length: 13 residues. The CDR3 sequence is CASSLGPPDTQYF. CDR3 sequence (DNA): TGTGCCAGCAGCTTAGGGCCTCCAGATACGCAGTATTTT.

This clone was counted between two and nine times. The chain employs TRBV7-2 and TRBJ2-7; 7 bases match TRBD2. V shed 3 bases, J shed 2 bases, and the junction held 1 base outside the gene matches. CDR3 length equals 13 residues. Germline V gene lookup returns CDR1 SGHTA and CDR2 FQGNSA. CDR3 in DNA: TGTGCCAGCAGCTTCGGGAGGACCTACGAGCAGTACTTC. Its translation is CASSFGRTYEQYF.

V usage is TRBV7-2 and J usage is TRBJ2-5; 8 bases fit TRBD2. Germline values: CDR1 SGHTA, CDR2 FQGNSA. The CDR3 runs 16 residues. The J segment lost 2 bases and the V segment lost 5 bases, leaving 10 bases of the junction unmatched. The CDR3 DNA reads as TGTGCCAGCAGCCCCCAGGAGCGGGGGACTCAAGAGACCCAGTACTTC. Translation gives CASSPQERGTQETQYF.

V and J are TRBV29-1 and TRBJ1-2; a weak D match, TRBD1 (5 bases). The CDR3 runs to 13 residues. V shed 0 bases and J shed 7 bases, with 12 bases lying between them. Germline-derived CDR1 and CDR2 are SQVTM and ANQGSEA. The DNA of the CDR3 is TGCAGCGTTGAAGAGTCTATCGGGGGTGGCTACACCTTC. This codes for CSVEESIGGGYTF.

CDR3 sequence reads: CASSRLEITEAFF. CDR3 in DNA: TGTGCCAGCAGCCGCCTCGAGATCACTGAAGCTTTCTTT. J is TRBJ1-1 and V is TRBV7-3, with D unresolved. Trimming pared 5 bases from V and 4 bases from J, leaving 11 bases between. This CDR3 comprises 13 residues. Germline-derived CDR1 and CDR2 are SGHTA and FQGTGA. Complete variable domain (other parts from reference TRBV7-3 and TRBJ1-1): GAGVSQTPSNKVTEKGKYVELRCDPISGHTALYWYRQSLGQGPEFLIYFQGTGAADDSGLPNDRFFAVRPEGSVSTLKIQRTERGDSAVYLCASSRLEITEAFFGQGTRLTVV.